A single sample is the source of the 8 T cell receptor beta chains below, sequenced in a study of beta chain features in type 1 diabetes. The authors reverse transcribed all of the isolated RNA, so sequencing captured expressed TCRB transcripts. The method was immunoSEQ multiplex PCR; TCRdb's version includes in-frame clones alone and lacks a portion of them. The table has 900,000 or so clones, roughly a sixth seen once. Sequences were obtained from naive CD4+ T cells from blood. All receptors derive from a woman in her late teens or twenties in good health.

This clone was detected a few times. The chain recombines TRBV7-2 with TRBJ2-3; the D is unclear. The germline gives CDR1 SGHTA, CDR2 FQGNSA. The CDR3 is made up of 14 amino acids. V shed 5 bases and J shed 3 bases, with 12 bases lying between them. The CDR3 nucleotides are TGTGCCAGCAGCCTCGGACCGTTTACAGATACGCAGTATTTT. Translating gives CASSLGPFTDTQYF.

A few counts support this clone. The chain carries TRBV6-5 and TRBJ2-7; D might be TRBD1 (6 bases). This CDR3 has 14 residues. With 5 bases removed from V and 4 bases from J, the gap between germline ends came to 15 bases. Germline CDR1 and CDR2: MNHEY and SVGAGI. The CDR3 sequence: CASSRDRIDYEQYF. The DNA for the CDR3 is TGTGCCAGCAGTAGAGACAGGATCGATTACGAGCAGTACTTC.

The J gene is TRBJ2-5, the V gene TRBV15, with D possibly matching TRBD2 (6 bases). The V gene's germline CDR1 is LNHNV and CDR2 YYDKDF (reference sequence). This CDR3 is built from 13 residues. Between the trimmed V and J ends, which lost 1 base and 4 bases, there was a span of 7 bases. The CDR3 reads CATSRVGGETQYF. The DNA of the CDR3 is TGTGCCACCAGCAGAGTGGGAGGAGAGACCCAGTACTTC.

This clone is a singleton in its sample. V is TRBV27 and J is TRBJ2-7; 9 bases are shared with TRBD2. Losses at the gene ends were 3 bases for V and 7 bases for J; bases not matched to a gene: 7. Germline values: CDR1 MNHEY, CDR2 SMNVEV (reference sequence). The CDR3 spans 14 residues. The CDR3 protein is CASSLAGGLGEQYF. CDR3 coding DNA: TGTGCCAGCAGTTTGGCGGGAGGGCTTGGTGAGCAGTACTTC.

This clone was picked up a small number of times. The genes are TRBV28 and TRBJ2-5, with 12 bases identical to TRBD2. Losses at the gene ends were 4 bases for V and 5 bases for J; bases not matched to a gene: 11. This CDR3 has 17 amino acids. Germline loops: CDR1 MDHEN, CDR2 SYDVKM. The CDR3 sequence is CASSSGASGRESETQYF. The CDR3 nucleotides read TGTGCCAGCAGTTCCGGGGCTAGCGGGAGGGAGTCTGAGACCCAGTACTTC. The complete variable domain, with remaining parts taken from reference TRBV28 and TRBJ2-5, reads DVKVTQSSRYLVKRTGEKVFLECVQDMDHENMFWYRQDPGLGLRLIYFSYDVKMKEKGDIPEGYSVSREKKERFSLILESASTNQTSMYLCASSSGASGRESETQYFGPGTRLLVL.

The chain joins TRBV18 to TRBJ2-5, with unresolved D. The CDR3 has 12 amino acids. Germline values: CDR1 KGHSH, CDR2 LQKENI. V lost 0 bases, J lost 3 bases, and 2 bases lay in between. The CDR3: CASSPPEETQYF. In DNA form, the CDR3 reads TGTGCCAGCTCACCACCGGAAGAGACCCAGTACTTC.

The CDR3 sequence is CASSETGNYGYTF. CDR3 nucleotide sequence: TGTGCCAGCAGTGAGACAGGGAACTATGGCTACACCTTC. V usage is TRBV6-1 and J usage is TRBJ1-2, with TRBD1 matching 7 bases. V was clipped by 3 bases and J by 2 bases; unmatched bases: 0. The germline CDR1 and CDR2 sequences are MNHNS and SASEGT. This CDR3 comprises 13 residues.

The gene calls are TRBV28 and TRBJ2-7; a possible D gene is TRBD2 (5 bases). Deletions cut 5 bases from V and 5 bases from J, with 10 bases between. The CDR3 loop spans 12 amino acids. Looked up from germline, CDR1 is MDHEN and CDR2 is SYDVKM. In nucleotides, the CDR3 is TGTGCCAGCAGTCTACTAGAGGACGAGCAGTACTTC. Its translation is CASSLLEDEQYF.